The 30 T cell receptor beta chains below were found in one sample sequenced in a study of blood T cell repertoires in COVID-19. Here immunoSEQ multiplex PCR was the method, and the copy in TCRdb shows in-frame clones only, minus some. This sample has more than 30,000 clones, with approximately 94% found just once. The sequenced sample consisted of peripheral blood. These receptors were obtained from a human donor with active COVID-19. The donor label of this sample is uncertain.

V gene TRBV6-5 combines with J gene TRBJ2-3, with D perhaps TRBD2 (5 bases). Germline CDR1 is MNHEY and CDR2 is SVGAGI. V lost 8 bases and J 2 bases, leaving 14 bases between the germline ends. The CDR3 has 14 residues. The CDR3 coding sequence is TGTGCCAGCGGGGAATCGAGGGACACAGATACGCAGTATTTT. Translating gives CASGESRDTDTQYF.

The CDR3 sequence is CASSTYGTGAYEQYF. The DNA of the CDR3 is TGTGCCAGCAGCACCTACGGGACAGGGGCCTACGAGCAGTACTTC. The chain combines TRBV11-2 with TRBJ2-7; 10 bases fit TRBD1. This CDR3 has 15 amino acids. Trimming cost V 5 bases and J 2 bases; bases outside gene matches: 6. The V gene's germline CDR1 is SGHAT and CDR2 FQNNGV.

Here the CDR3 DNA reads TGTGCCAGCGGACAGGGCCAAGAGACCCAGTACTTC. Protein sequence: CASGQGQETQYF. The J gene is TRBJ2-5, the V gene TRBV19; 8 bases line up with TRBD1. From germline, CDR1 is LNHDA and CDR2 SQIVND (reference sequence). The CDR3 runs to 12 residues. V was pared by 9 bases and J by 1 base, with 1 base of the junction left unmatched.

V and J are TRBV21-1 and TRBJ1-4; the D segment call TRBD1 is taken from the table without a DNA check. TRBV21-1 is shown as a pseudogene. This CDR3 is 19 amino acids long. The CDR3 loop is CASSKSRTGSSATNEKLFF. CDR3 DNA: TGTGCCAGCAGCAAATCCCGTACAGGGTCATCGGCAACTAATGAAAAACTGTTTTTT.

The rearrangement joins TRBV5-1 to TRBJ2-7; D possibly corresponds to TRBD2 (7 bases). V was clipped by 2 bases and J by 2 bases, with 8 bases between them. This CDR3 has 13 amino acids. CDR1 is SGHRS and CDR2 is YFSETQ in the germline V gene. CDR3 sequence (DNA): TGCGCCAGCAGCTTCGGGGGGCCCTACGAGCAGTACTTC. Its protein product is CASSFGGPYEQYF.

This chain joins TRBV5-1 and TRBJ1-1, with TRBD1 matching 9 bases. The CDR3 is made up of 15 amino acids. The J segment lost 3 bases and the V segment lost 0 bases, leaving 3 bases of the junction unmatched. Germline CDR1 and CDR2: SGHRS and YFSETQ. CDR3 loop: CASSLGTGEDTEAFF. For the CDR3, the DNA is TGCGCCAGCAGCTTGGGGACAGGGGAAGACACTGAAGCTTTCTTT. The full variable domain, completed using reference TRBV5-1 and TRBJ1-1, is KAGVTQTPRYLIKTRGQQVTLSCSPISGHRSVSWYQQTPGQGLQFLFEYFSETQRNKGNFPGRFSGRQFSNSRSEMNVSTLELGDSALYLCASSLGTGEDTEAFFGQGTRLTVV.

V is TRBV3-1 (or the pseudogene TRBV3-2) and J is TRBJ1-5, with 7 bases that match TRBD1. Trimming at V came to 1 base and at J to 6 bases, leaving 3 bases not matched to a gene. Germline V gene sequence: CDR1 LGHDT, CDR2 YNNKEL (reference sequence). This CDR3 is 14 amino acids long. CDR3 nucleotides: TGTGCCAGCAGCCAAGGTGACAGGGCTCAGCCCCAGCATTTT. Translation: CASSQGDRAQPQHF.

This chain's CDR3 is CASRESSYEQYF. Written as DNA, the CDR3 is TGTGCCAGCAGAGAGAGCTCCTACGAGCAGTACTTC. The chain recombines TRBV12-3 or TRBV12-4 with TRBJ2-7; D is ambiguous. V was cut by 6 bases and J by 0 bases, with 6 bases left in between. The CDR3 contains 12 residues.

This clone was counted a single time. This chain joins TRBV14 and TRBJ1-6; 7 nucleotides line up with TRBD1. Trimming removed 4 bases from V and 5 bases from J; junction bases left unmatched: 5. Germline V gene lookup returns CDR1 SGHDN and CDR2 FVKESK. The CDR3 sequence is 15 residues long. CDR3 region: CASSPRQGNNSPLHF. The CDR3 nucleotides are TGTGCCAGCAGCCCCAGACAGGGAAATAATTCACCCCTCCACTTT.

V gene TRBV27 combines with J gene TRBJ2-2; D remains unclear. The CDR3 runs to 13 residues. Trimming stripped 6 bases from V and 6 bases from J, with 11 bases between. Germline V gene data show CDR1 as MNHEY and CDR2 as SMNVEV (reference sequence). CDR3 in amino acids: CASSPISAGELFF. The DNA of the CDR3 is TGTGCCAGCAGCCCCATCTCGGCCGGGGAGCTGTTTTTT.

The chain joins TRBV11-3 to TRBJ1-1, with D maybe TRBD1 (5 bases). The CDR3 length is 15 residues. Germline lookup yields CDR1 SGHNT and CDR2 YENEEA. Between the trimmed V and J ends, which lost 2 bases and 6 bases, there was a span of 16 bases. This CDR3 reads CASSLTKGNPPEAFF. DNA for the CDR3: TGTGCCAGCAGCTTAACGAAGGGGAACCCCCCTGAAGCTTTCTTT.

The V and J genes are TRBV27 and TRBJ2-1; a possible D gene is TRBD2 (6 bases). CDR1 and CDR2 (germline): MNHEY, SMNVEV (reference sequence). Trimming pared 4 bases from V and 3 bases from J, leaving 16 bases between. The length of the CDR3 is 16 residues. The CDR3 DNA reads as TGTGCCAGCAGTTCCCCGGGGAGGTTAGGCTACAATGAGCAGTTCTTC. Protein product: CASSSPGRLGYNEQFF.

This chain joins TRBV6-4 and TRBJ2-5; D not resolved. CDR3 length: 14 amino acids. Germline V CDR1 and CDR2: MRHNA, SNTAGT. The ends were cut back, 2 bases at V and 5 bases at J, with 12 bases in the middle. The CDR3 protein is CASSDVRYTETQYF. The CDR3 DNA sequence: TGTGCCAGCAGTGACGTCAGGTATACGGAGACCCAGTACTTC.

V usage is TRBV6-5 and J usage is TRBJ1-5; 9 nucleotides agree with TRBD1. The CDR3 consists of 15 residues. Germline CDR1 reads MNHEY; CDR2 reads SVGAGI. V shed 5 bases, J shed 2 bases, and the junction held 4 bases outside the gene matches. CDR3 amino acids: CASSRTGGGNQPQHF. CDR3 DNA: TGTGCCAGCAGTAGAACAGGGGGCGGCAATCAGCCCCAGCATTTT.

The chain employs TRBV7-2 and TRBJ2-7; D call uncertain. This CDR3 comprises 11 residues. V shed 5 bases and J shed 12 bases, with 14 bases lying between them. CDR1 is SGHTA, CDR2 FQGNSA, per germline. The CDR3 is CASSVLELLYF. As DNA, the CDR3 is TGTGCCAGCAGCGTTTTAGAGCTCTTGTACTTC.

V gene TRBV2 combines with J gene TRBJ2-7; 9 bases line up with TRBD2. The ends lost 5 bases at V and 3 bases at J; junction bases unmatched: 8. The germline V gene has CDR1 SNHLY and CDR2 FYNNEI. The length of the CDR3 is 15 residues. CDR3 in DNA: TGTGCCAGCAGTCAAATCTCTAGCGGGGACTACGAGCAGTACTTC. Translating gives CASSQISSGDYEQYF.

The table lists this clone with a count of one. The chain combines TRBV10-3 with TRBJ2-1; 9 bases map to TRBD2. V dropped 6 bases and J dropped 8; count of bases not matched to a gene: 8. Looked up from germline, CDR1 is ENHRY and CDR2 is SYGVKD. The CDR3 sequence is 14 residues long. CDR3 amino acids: CAIRTGQRGDEQFF. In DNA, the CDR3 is TGTGCCATCAGGACGGGACAGCGGGGGGATGAGCAGTTCTTC.

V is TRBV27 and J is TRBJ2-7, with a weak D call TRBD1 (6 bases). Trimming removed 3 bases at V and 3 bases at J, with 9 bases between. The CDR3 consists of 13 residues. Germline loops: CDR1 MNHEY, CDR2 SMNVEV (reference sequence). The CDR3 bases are TGTGCCAGCAGTTTCCAGGGGTACTACGAGCAGTACTTC. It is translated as CASSFQGYYEQYF.

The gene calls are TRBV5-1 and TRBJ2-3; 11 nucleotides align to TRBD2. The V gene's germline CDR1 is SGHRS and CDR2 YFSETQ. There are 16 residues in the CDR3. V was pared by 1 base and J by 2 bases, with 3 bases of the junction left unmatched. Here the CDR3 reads CASSLYSGGATDTQYF. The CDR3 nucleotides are TGCGCCAGCAGCTTGTATAGCGGGGGGGCCACAGATACGCAGTATTTT.

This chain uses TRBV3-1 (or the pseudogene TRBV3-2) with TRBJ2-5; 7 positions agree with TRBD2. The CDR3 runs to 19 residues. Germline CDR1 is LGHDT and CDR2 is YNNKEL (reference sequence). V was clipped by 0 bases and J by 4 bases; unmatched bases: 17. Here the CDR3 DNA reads TGTGCCAGCAGCCAAGAATTGAGCGGGACGCGCTCAGGTGGAGAGACCCAGTACTTC. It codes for CASSQELSGTRSGGETQYF.

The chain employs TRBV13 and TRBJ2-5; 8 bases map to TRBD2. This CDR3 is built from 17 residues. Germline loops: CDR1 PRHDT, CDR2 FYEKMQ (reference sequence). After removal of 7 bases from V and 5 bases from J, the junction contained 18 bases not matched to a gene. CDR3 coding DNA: TGTGCCAGCACTTCTCGGGCGGCGGGAGGTAATTGGGAGACCCAGTACTTC. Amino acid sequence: CASTSRAAGGNWETQYF.

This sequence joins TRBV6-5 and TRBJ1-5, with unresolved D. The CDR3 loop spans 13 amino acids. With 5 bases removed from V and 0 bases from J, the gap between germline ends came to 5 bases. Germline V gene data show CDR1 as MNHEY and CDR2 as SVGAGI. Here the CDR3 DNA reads TGTGCCAGCAGTCGAGTTAGCAATCAGCCCCAGCATTTT. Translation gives CASSRVSNQPQHF.

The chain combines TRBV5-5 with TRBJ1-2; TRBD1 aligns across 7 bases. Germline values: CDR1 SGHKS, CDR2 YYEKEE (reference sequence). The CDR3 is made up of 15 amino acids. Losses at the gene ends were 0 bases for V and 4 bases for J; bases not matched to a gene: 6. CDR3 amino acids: CASSLVGGPSYGYTF. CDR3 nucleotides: TGTGCCAGCAGCTTGGTAGGGGGCCCCTCCTATGGCTACACCTTC.

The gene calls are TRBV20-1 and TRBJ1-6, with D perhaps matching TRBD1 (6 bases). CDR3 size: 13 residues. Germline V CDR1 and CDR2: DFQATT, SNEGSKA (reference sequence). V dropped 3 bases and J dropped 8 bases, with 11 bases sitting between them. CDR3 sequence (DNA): TGCAGTGCTAGTAGGGCAGGGGATTCACCCCTCCACTTT. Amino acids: CSASRAGDSPLHF.

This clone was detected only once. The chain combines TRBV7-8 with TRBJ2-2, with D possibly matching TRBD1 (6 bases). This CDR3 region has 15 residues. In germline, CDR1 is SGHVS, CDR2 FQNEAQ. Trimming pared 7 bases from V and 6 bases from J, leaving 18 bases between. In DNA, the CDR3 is TGTGCCAGCACCGACTCAGGGGCGCAGGCCGGGGAGCTGTTTTTT. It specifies CASTDSGAQAGELFF.

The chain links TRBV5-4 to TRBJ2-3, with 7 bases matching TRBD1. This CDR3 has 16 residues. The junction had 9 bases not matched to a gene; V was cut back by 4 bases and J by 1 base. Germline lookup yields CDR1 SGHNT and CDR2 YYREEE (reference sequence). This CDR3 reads CASSPSGGQGTDTQYF. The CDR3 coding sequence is TGTGCCAGCAGCCCCTCGGGCGGACAGGGCACAGATACGCAGTATTTT.

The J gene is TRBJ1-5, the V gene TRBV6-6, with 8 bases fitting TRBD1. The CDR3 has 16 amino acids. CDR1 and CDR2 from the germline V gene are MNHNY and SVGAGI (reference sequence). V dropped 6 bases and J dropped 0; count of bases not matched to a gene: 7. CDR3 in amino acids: CASSTDRAYSNQPQHF. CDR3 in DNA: TGTGCCAGCAGCACGGACAGGGCCTATAGCAATCAGCCCCAGCATTTT.

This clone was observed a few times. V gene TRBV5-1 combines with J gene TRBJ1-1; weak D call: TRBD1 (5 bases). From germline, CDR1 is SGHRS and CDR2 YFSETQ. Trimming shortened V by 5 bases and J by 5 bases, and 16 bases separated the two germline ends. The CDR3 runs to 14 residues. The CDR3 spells CASRQALGWTEAFF. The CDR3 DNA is TGCGCCAGCAGACAGGCCTTGGGTTGGACTGAAGCTTTCTTT.

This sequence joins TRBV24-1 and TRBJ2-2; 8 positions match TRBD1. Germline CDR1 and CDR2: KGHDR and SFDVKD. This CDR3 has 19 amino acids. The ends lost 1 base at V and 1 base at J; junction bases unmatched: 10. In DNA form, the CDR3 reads TGTGCCACCAGTGATTTCCCGTGGCAGGGGGCAGAGAACACCGGGGAGCTGTTTTTT. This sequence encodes CATSDFPWQGAENTGELFF.

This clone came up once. CDR3 protein: CASSEGRDRGHEKLFF. DNA for the CDR3: TGTGCCAGCAGTGAAGGTAGGGACAGGGGGCATGAAAAACTGTTTTTT. This chain uses TRBV6-1 with TRBJ1-4, with TRBD1 matching over 12 bases. The V gene end was trimmed by 1 base and the J gene end by 6 bases; junction bases not matched to a gene: 3. The CDR3 has 16 residues. Per the germline V gene, CDR1 is MNHNS and CDR2 is SASEGT.